The 28 T cell receptor beta chains in this list originate from one sample, sequenced in a study of shared clonotypes between healthy human individuals. Profiled with immunoSEQ multiplex PCR; TCRdb holds only in-frame clones, not every one. The sample has about 1.5 million clones; around 95% are singletons. Sequencing was carried out using naive CD4+ T cells sorted from blood. Subset defined: CD45RA+ positively selected. These receptors came from a man aged 25-45 years in good health.

The chain couples TRBV5-1 to TRBJ2-2, with a weak D call TRBD1 (5 bases). The CDR3 length is 17 residues. CDR1 is SGHRS and CDR2 is YFSETQ in the germline V gene. Trimming stripped 4 bases from V and 5 bases from J, with 21 bases between. The CDR3 region has the DNA TGCGCCAGCAGCGTGGCTCTCCTGTCCTCAGGGACCGGGGAGCTGTTTTTT. Translating it yields CASSVALLSSGTGELFF.

The V gene is TRBV14, the J gene TRBJ2-7, with D possibly TRBD1 on 5 matching bases. The CDR3 consists of 14 residues. CDR1 SGHDN and CDR2 FVKESK come from the germline V gene. V was trimmed by 1 base and J by 6 bases, leaving 13 bases between them. The CDR3 region is CASSQALDNVEQYF. The CDR3 DNA sequence: TGTGCCAGCAGCCAAGCTCTGGACAACGTCGAGCAGTACTTC.

This clone was recorded once. This sample also contains other DNA sequences that code for the same CDR3. The V call is TRBV5-1, the J call TRBJ1-1; D uncertain. The CDR3 length is 13 residues. Germline V lookup: CDR1 SGHRS, CDR2 YFSETQ. The V end lost 0 bases, the J end lost 7 bases, and 10 bases lay between the germline ends. CDR3 in amino acids: CASSLAGRSEAFF. The CDR3 bases are TGCGCCAGCAGCTTGGCCGGACGGAGTGAAGCTTTCTTT. The full variable domain, rest sourced from reference TRBV5-1 and TRBJ1-1, is KAGVTQTPRYLIKTRGQQVTLSCSPISGHRSVSWYQQTPGQGLQFLFEYFSETQRNKGNFPGRFSGRQFSNSRSEMNVSTLELGDSALYLCASSLAGRSEAFFGQGTRLTVV.

V usage is TRBV10-2 and J usage is TRBJ2-1; TRBD2 matches at 13 bases. CDR3 length: 18 residues. Germline trimming cut 6 bases from V and 6 bases from J; bases unmatched to any gene: 14. Germline lookup yields CDR1 WSHSY and CDR2 SAAADI. CDR3 in amino acids: CASSEIRLAGGRGNEQFF. CDR3 sequence (DNA): TGCGCCAGCAGCGAGATACGACTAGCGGGAGGTAGGGGCAATGAGCAGTTCTTC.

In this sample, this clone turned up once. Other DNA sequences in the same sample also yield this CDR3. The chain carries TRBV2 and TRBJ1-3; D call uncertain. The germline V gene has CDR1 SNHLY and CDR2 FYNNEI. The CDR3 has 14 amino acids. V dropped 3 bases and J dropped 4 bases, with 10 bases sitting between them. The CDR3 is CASSETAAGNTIYF. CDR3 DNA: TGTGCCAGCAGTGAGACGGCAGCAGGAAACACCATATATTTT.

A word on this clone: Other DNA sequences in this specimen translate into the identical CDR3. V usage is TRBV7-2 and J usage is TRBJ2-7; maybe TRBD1 (6 bases). The CDR3 contains 12 residues. CDR1 is SGHTA, CDR2 FQGNSA, per germline. V was cut by 5 bases and J by 4 bases, with 9 bases left in between. This CDR3 is CASSLQGYEQYF. CDR3 coding DNA: TGTGCCAGCAGCCTACAGGGATACGAGCAGTACTTC.

As for this clone: The same CDR3 is also encoded by other DNA sequences in this sample. The rearrangement uses TRBV28 and TRBJ1-5; D is unclear. Germline CDR1 MDHEN, CDR2 SYDVKM. V lost 2 bases to trimming and J lost 7 bases, with 6 bases between them. CDR3 size: 12 residues. The CDR3 bases are TGTGCCAGCAGTTTAGCGGGACAGCCCCAGCATTTT. Encoded protein: CASSLAGQPQHF.

The V gene is TRBV19, the J gene TRBJ2-1; the match to TRBD2 covers 10 bases. Trimming cost V 5 bases and J 4 bases; bases outside gene matches: 8. The CDR3 is 16 residues long. Germline-derived CDR1 and CDR2 are LNHDA and SQIVND (reference sequence). The chain's CDR3 is CASSPPRLAGYNEQFF. CDR3 in DNA: TGTGCCAGTAGTCCCCCCCGACTAGCGGGTTACAATGAGCAGTTCTTC.

The V call is TRBV15, the J call TRBJ1-5; the D gene is possibly TRBD1 (6 bases). Germline values: CDR1 LNHNV, CDR2 YYDKDF (reference sequence). CDR3 length: 17 amino acids. V gave up 0 bases and J gave up 4 bases, with 16 bases separating them. This chain's CDR3 is CATSRDLPGQGNQPQHF. DNA for the CDR3: TGTGCCACCAGCAGAGATCTCCCGGGACAAGGGAATCAGCCCCAGCATTTT.

The chain links TRBV6-1 to TRBJ2-3, with D perhaps matching TRBD2 (6 bases). The V end was cut by 6 bases, the J end by 6 bases, with 16 bases between. The CDR3 spans 14 residues. CDR1 and CDR2 (germline): MNHNS, SASEGT. DNA of the CDR3: TGTGCCAGCAGGGAGGGTGGTATCTGGGATACGCAGTATTTT. Its translation is CASREGGIWDTQYF.

About this clone: The junction departs from the called germline gene at one end, perhaps through a read error. The chain links TRBV18 to TRBJ2-1, with 12 bases that match TRBD2. CDR1 is KGHSH, CDR2 LQKENI, per germline. The CDR3 is 15 amino acids. CDR3 DNA: TGTGCCAGCTCACCACCTAGGACTAGCGGGGTAACCTTGCTCTTC. As protein: CASSPPRTSGVTLLF. Full variable domain (outside the CDR3, taken from reference TRBV18 and TRBJ2-1): NAGVMQNPRHLVRRRGQEARLRCSPMKGHSHVYWYRQLPEEGLKFMVYLQKENIIDESGMPKERFSAEFPKEGPSILRIQQVVRGDSAAYFCASSPPRTSGVTLLFGPGTRLTVL.

V gene TRBV7-8 combines with J gene TRBJ2-7, with D possibly TRBD1 on 6 matching bases. The V end was cut by 1 base, the J end by 3 bases, with 13 bases between. This CDR3 is 15 amino acids long. CDR1 is SGHVS and CDR2 is FQNEAQ in the germline V gene. The CDR3: CASSLGVGGFYEQYF. The CDR3, as DNA: TGTGCCAGCAGCTTAGGGGTTGGGGGCTTCTACGAGCAGTACTTC.

The chain employs TRBV9 and TRBJ2-1; 10 positions match TRBD2. The CDR3 is 15 amino acids. With 6 bases clipped from V and 9 bases from J, the junction kept 12 bases outside the gene matches. Germline lookup yields CDR1 SGDLS and CDR2 YYNGEE. CDR3 sequence reads: CASTKAGGIGSEQFF. The DNA of the CDR3 is TGTGCCAGCACTAAAGCGGGAGGGATCGGTAGTGAGCAGTTCTTC.

The chain recombines TRBV5-6 with TRBJ2-7; TRBD1 aligns across 8 bases. Germline V gene data show CDR1 as SGHDT and CDR2 as YYEEEE. This CDR3 is 14 amino acids long. Trimming cost V 3 bases and J 0 bases; bases outside gene matches: 2. CDR3: CASSSGQASYEQYF. As DNA, the CDR3 is TGTGCCAGCAGCTCGGGACAGGCCTCCTACGAGCAGTACTTC.

This sequence joins TRBV5-1 and TRBJ1-2, with D perhaps matching TRBD1 (6 bases). There are 15 residues in the CDR3. The V gene's germline CDR1 is SGHRS and CDR2 YFSETQ. V lost 2 bases and J lost 1, with 12 bases in between. The CDR3: CASSFGQGFNYGYTF. CDR3 nucleotides: TGCGCCAGCAGCTTCGGGCAGGGGTTTAACTATGGCTACACCTTC.

V and J are TRBV5-8 and TRBJ2-7; 7 bases agree with TRBD2. The CDR3 extends over 15 amino acids. Germline values: CDR1 SGHTS, CDR2 YDEGEE. J gave up 1 base and V 7 bases, and 11 bases lay outside the gene matches. As DNA, the CDR3 is TGTGCCAGCTCTAGTTACCCGGGGGGTTCCTACGAGCAGTACTTC. The encoded protein is CASSSYPGGSYEQYF.

This clone was counted a few times. V and J are TRBV6-5 and TRBJ1-5; a possible D gene is TRBD1 (6 bases). CDR3 length equals 15 residues. From germline, CDR1 is MNHEY and CDR2 SVGAGI. Trimming stripped 6 bases from V and 4 bases from J, with 16 bases between. The CDR3 DNA reads as TGTGCCAGCAGGCGCACCGGGACACTTAATCAGCCCCAGCATTTT. It specifies CASRRTGTLNQPQHF.

The genes are TRBV27 and TRBJ1-5; D may be TRBD1 (6 bases). Trimming stripped 1 base from V and 5 bases from J, with 9 bases between. CDR1 is MNHEY and CDR2 is SMNVEV in the germline V gene (reference sequence). This CDR3 has 14 amino acids. The CDR3 DNA reads TGTGCCAGCAGTTTATTAGGGGGGCATCAGCCCCAGCATTTT. Protein product: CASSLLGGHQPQHF.

Comments on this clone: In the same sample, other DNA sequences code for this CDR3. The chain couples TRBV9 to TRBJ2-2; D not resolved. V was clipped by 1 base and J by 1 base, with 8 bases between them. The germline V gene has CDR1 SGDLS and CDR2 YYNGEE. The CDR3 has 15 residues. As DNA, the CDR3 is TGTGCCAGCAGCGTACGGGCAGAGAACACCGGGGAGCTGTTTTTT. Its translation is CASSVRAENTGELFF.

The chain employs TRBV10-1 and TRBJ2-1; maybe TRBD2 (7 bases). From germline, CDR1 is WNHNN and CDR2 SYGVQD (reference sequence). The CDR3 is 17 amino acids. Trimming left V 2 bases short and J 4 bases short, with 18 bases between. Here the CDR3 DNA reads TGCGCCAGCAGTGAGATTCGGTCGGGGGGCCGATACAATGAGCAGTTCTTC. It codes for CASSEIRSGGRYNEQFF.

The chain employs TRBV5-4 and TRBJ1-3; no definite D call. CDR1 and CDR2 from the germline V gene are SGHNT and YYREEE (reference sequence). Trimming pared 3 bases from V and 1 base from J, leaving 14 bases between. The CDR3 contains 16 residues. Here the CDR3 DNA reads TGTGCCAGCAGCTATGGGCGGCGGGATTCTGGAAACACCATATATTTT. Residues: CASSYGRRDSGNTIYF.

Remarks on this clone: The sample contains more than one DNA sequence encoding this CDR3. The chain links TRBV10-3 to TRBJ1-1, with D perhaps matching TRBD1 (5 bases). Trimming pared 0 bases from V and 1 base from J, leaving 6 bases between. This CDR3 has 14 residues. The germline V gene has CDR1 ENHRY and CDR2 SYGVKD. CDR3 DNA sequence: TGTGCCATCAGTGAGTCCACAGGGAACACTGAAGCTTTCTTT. This encodes CAISESTGNTEAFF.

V is TRBV7-9 and J is TRBJ2-7; no reliable D call. This CDR3 is built from 12 residues. Looked up from germline, CDR1 is SEHNR and CDR2 is FQNEAQ (reference sequence). V shed 6 bases and J shed 2 bases, with 8 bases lying between them. CDR3 DNA: TGTGCCAGCAGTCCAAGGACCTACGAGCAGTACTTC. Its translation: CASSPRTYEQYF.

The chain combines TRBV9 with TRBJ2-1; 8 bases agree with TRBD2. The CDR3 totals 17 residues. V was pared by 1 base and J by 4 bases, with 10 bases of the junction left unmatched. Germline V gives CDR1 SGDLS, CDR2 YYNGEE. CDR3 region: CASSVRSKRESYNEQFF. In DNA, the CDR3 is TGTGCCAGCAGCGTAAGGTCAAAGCGGGAGAGTTACAATGAGCAGTTCTTC.

The chain is built from TRBV5-1 and TRBJ2-3, with a weak D call TRBD2 (5 bases). V was cut by 3 bases and J by 0 bases, with 8 bases left in between. This CDR3 is 14 amino acids long. The V gene's germline CDR1 is SGHRS and CDR2 YFSETQ. The CDR3, as DNA: TGCGCCAGCAGCTCTAGCCCTAGCACAGATACGCAGTATTTT. Amino acid sequence: CASSSSPSTDTQYF. The variable domain in full, completed from reference TRBV5-1 and TRBJ2-3, reads KAGVTQTPRYLIKTRGQQVTLSCSPISGHRSVSWYQQTPGQGLQFLFEYFSETQRNKGNFPGRFSGRQFSNSRSEMNVSTLELGDSALYLCASSSSPSTDTQYFGPGTRLTVL.

The chain uses TRBV7-9 and TRBJ2-7, with a tentative D call TRBD2 (5 bases). V lost 5 bases to trimming and J lost 3 bases, with 14 bases between them. Germline CDR1 reads SEHNR; CDR2 reads FQNEAQ (reference sequence). This CDR3 is 14 amino acids long. CDR3 DNA sequence: TGTGCCAGCAGCAGACCAGGACGGGACTACGAGCAGTACTTC. This encodes CASSRPGRDYEQYF.

A word on this clone: Other nucleotide sequences in the sample specify the same CDR3. CDR3 bases: TGCAGCGTTGCGCAGGGGAGCAATCAGCCCCAGCATTTT. Translating it yields CSVAQGSNQPQHF. The rearrangement links TRBV29-1 to TRBJ1-5, with D perhaps matching TRBD1 (6 bases). The CDR3 is 13 amino acids. V lost 4 bases, J lost 1 base, and 8 bases lay in between. From germline, CDR1 is SQVTM and CDR2 ANQGSEA.

This clone showed up just once. V gene TRBV5-1 combines with J gene TRBJ2-1, with 11 bases that match TRBD1. This CDR3 contains 16 residues. Germline V gives CDR1 SGHRS, CDR2 YFSETQ. V dropped 3 bases and J dropped 2; count of bases not matched to a gene: 4. The CDR3 reads CASSSSGQGAYNEQFF. Here the CDR3 DNA reads TGCGCCAGCAGCTCCTCGGGACAGGGGGCCTACAATGAGCAGTTCTTC.